This T cell receptor (beta chain) was identified during a study of regulatory T cells in long-lasting Graves disease (dated by TCRdb to the early 2020s). The study in broad terms: Persistent Graves' disease meant more than 5 years of antithyroid drug treatment with TSH receptor autoantibodies that stayed positive. Patients with persistent Graves' disease were compared with patients with newly diagnosed Graves' disease using TCR sequencing and RNA sequencing of peripheral blood. A total of around 35 samples underwent TCR sequencing, from roughly 13 patients with persistent Graves' disease and roughly 20 patients with newly diagnosed Graves' disease. On average, persistent Graves' disease patients in the clinical cohort had been on antithyroid drugs for about 10.3 years. The study took place in China and was registered as a clinical trial. Study-wide conclusions, independent of this receptor: The authors noted that the small sample size was a limitation that may lower accuracy. Persistent Graves' disease patients showed lower TCR Shannon entropy and fewer highly expanded clones than newly diagnosed patients, suggesting clonal expansion. TRBV28, TRBJ1-2 and TRBJ2-5 were preferentially used in persistent disease, while TRBV20-1 and TRBJ2-1 were favored in newly diagnosed disease. Because the primary lesion, thyroid tissue, could not be accessed, the study looked at peripheral blood alone. Sequencing and analysis were restricted to the TCR beta chain. Persistent patients shared more public clonotypes among themselves (2,741) than newly diagnosed patients did (more than 950).

Library preparation employed multiplex PCR. TCRdb shows the sequencer as Illumina HiSeq 4000. TCR beta libraries were built with iRepertoire HTBI primers and Arm-PCR amplification of CDR3 regions. Before sequencing, the PCR products went through gel purification. Per the source publication's procedure: Gene usage analysis of CDR3 amino acid clonotypes relied on the 55 to 80 TRBV and 14 TRBJ segments identified across samples. COPE and FqMerger were used to merge filtered high-quality paired reads into contigs. Contigs were aligned with BLAST to IMGT TRBV, TRBD and TRBJ reference genes, and CDR3 was defined per IMGT. Highly expanded clones were defined as clonotypes with a frequency above 0.1%. Shannon entropy was used to measure repertoire diversity, and the Gini coefficient was used to measure V-J evenness. A clonotype found in more than one individual was treated as public. TCRdb reran the public reads through fastp at Q25 and MiXCR, keeping productive beta chains. Under each unique CDR3 protein, matching rows form one entry showing the most common genes and DNA. These V and J calls originate from TCRdb's pipeline instead of the authors' own analysis. Across this sample there are a few hundred thousand distinct CDR3 sequences, with 23% seen only once. Together, the top ten hold approximately 26% of the sample.

This clonotype showed up many times. This clone's antigen is unknown. Base qualities were left out, and no much larger clone turns up one base away. The time point label here, explained by the study, means: persistent/refractory GD, antithyroid drugs over 5 years with positive TRAb. For both TCR sequencing and RNA sequencing, RNA was extracted from PBMCs using TRIzol. The diagnosis of Graves' disease was made according to American Thyroid Association guidelines. Recruitment of patients was carried out at an endocrinology department in Xi'an, China. From each patient, around 9.3 milliliters of peripheral blood was collected into an EDTA anticoagulant tube. Ficoll Paque Plus density gradient separation was used to isolate PBMCs, and no further T cell sorting was done. RNA quality was checked with an Agilent 2100 Bioanalyzer and agarose gel, and concentration with a NanoDrop 2000. The CDR3 runs 11 residues from the cysteine to the phenylalanine. Only the CDR3 part of the read is kept: 33 bases, read in frame from the first base. V gives up 3 bases and J gives up 4 bases, and the segment between their germline ends measures 3 bases. For CDR1 and CDR2, the germline V gene lists MDHEN and SYDVKM.

The receptor chain draws on TRBV28 and TRBJ1-1, with the D segment identity uncertain. The TCR sequence derives from a female donor with Graves disease. The sequencing here drew on peripheral blood mononuclear cells (PBMCs), taken when the disease was refractory, from a patient treated with antithyroid drugs. Here is the DNA: TGTGCCAGCAGTTTGATCACTGAAGCTTTCTTT. Translated, this is CASSLITEAFF.